Sequencing of this T cell receptor beta chain was carried out in a study of control samples from healthy donors and cancer patients. Using immunoSEQ multiplex PCR, the repertoire was profiled, and TCRdb retains in-frame clones only, with some absent. The sample records tens of thousands of clones, roughly 78% being singletons. This CDR3 has 16 residues. Germline lookup yields CDR1 SGHTA and CDR2 FQGNSA. J gave up 8 bases and V 0 bases, and 9 bases lay outside the gene matches. The J gene is TRBJ2-3, the V gene TRBV7-2, with TRBD2 matching over 9 bases. Specimen: blood. The clonotype comes from a woman in her fifties or sixties in good health. The CDR3 spells CASSLALAGAPRTQYF. In DNA, the CDR3 is TGTGCCAGCAGCTTAGCGTTAGCGGGGGCTCCCCGTACGCAGTATTTT. Variable domain in full (rest from reference TRBV7-2 and TRBJ2-3): GAGVSQSPSNKVTEKGKDVELRCDPISGHTALYWYRQSLGQGLEFLIYFQGNSAPDKSGLPSDRFSAERTGGSVSTLTIQRTQQEDSAVYLCASSLALAGAPRTQYFGPGTRLTVL.